This record looks at one T cell receptor beta chain sequence and its context. The target antigen is unknown. The entry originates in a study of shared clonotypes between healthy human individuals. Notes on the study in general: When compared with the clonotypes that were shared by all four sorted-subset donors, the non-shared clonotypes turned out to have lower generation probabilities. Memory subsets generally showed lower estimated richness than naive subsets. With a handful of donors compared, 4.5% to 6.5% of naive CD4 clonotypes were shared.

Germline CDR1 and CDR2: LNHDA and SQIVND (reference sequence). CDR3 length: 15 residues. The V end was cut by 0 bases, the J end by 2 bases, with 8 bases between. Terminally differentiated effector memory CD45RA+ cells were excluded by CCR7 positive selection of CD45RO-negative cells. The table came from immunoSEQ multiplex PCR; TCRdb's copy has only in-frame clones and leaves some out. The profile shows 500,000 to 700,000 clones, about 95% of them singletons. Sequenced input: naive CD8+ T cells sorted from blood. This sequence originates from a woman aged 30 to 39 in good health. This chain uses TRBV19 with TRBJ2-1, with D hard to call. The CDR3 region has the DNA TGTGCCAGTAGTATAGAGCCAGGTCCCTACAATGAGCAGTTCTTC. Its translation is CASSIEPGPYNEQFF.